A single sample gave rise to the 14 T cell receptor beta chains below, sequenced in a study of T cells in Graves' hyperthyroidism and ophthalmopathy. What was amplified from RNA transcripts were TCR beta CDR3 regions. A first-round RT-PCR of the TCR CDR3 used the HTBI primer set. TCRdb processed the multiplex PCR reads anew with MiXCR; each CDR3 protein has one entry. Of some 350,000 distinct CDR3 sequences listed, roughly 25% are singletons. The source material was blood. Receptors originate from a man aged 45 to 65 with Graves' hyperthyroidism.

J is TRBJ1-2 and V is TRBV5-1, with D unresolved. The CDR3 sequence is 11 residues long. Germline values: CDR1 SGHRS, CDR2 YFSETQ. V was shortened by 4 bases and J by 6 bases, with 7 bases between the two germline ends. This CDR3 is CASSNQDGYTF. The CDR3 DNA is TGCGCCAGCAGCAACCAGGATGGCTACACCTTC.

This clonotype was counted between two and nine times. The CDR3 bases are TGTGCCAGCAGTTACTCGGACAGGGGGGATTCACCCCTCCACTTT. Its translation is CASSYSDRGDSPLHF. The rearrangement links TRBV6-5 to TRBJ1-6; 10 bases match TRBD1. CDR1 MNHEY and CDR2 SVGAGI come from the germline V gene. CDR3 length equals 15 residues. V gave up 0 bases and J gave up 8 bases; unmatched junction bases: 1.

The CDR3 DNA reads as TGCGCCAGCAGCTTGGGCTCAAAGAGCTCCTACGAGCAGTACTTC. Translation gives CASSLGSKSSYEQYF. The chain uses TRBV5-1 and TRBJ2-7; D is undetermined. This CDR3 region has 15 residues. V was trimmed by 0 bases and J by 0 bases, leaving 10 bases between them. CDR1 and CDR2 from the germline V gene are SGHRS and YFSETQ.

This clonotype was counted between two and nine times. The chain is built from TRBV24-1 and TRBJ1-5; no definite D call. Per the germline V gene, CDR1 is KGHDR and CDR2 is SFDVKD. Trimming took off 6 bases at V and 3 bases at J, with 8 bases between the two ends. CDR3 size: 13 residues. The CDR3 sequence: CATSLGHNQPQHF. CDR3 sequence (DNA): TGTGCCACCAGTTTAGGGCACAATCAGCCCCAGCATTTT.

The rearrangement links TRBV11-3 to TRBJ1-2; D remains ambiguous. With 5 bases removed from V and 2 bases from J, the gap between germline ends came to 9 bases. The CDR3 sequence is 13 residues long. CDR1 SGHNT and CDR2 YENEEA come from the germline V gene. The CDR3 DNA is TGTGCCAGCAGCCCAGACATAAACTATGGCTACACCTTC. Amino acids: CASSPDINYGYTF.

The table lists this clonotype with a few counts. The V call is TRBV6-1, the J call TRBJ2-5, with 10 bases fitting TRBD1. Germline CDR1 MNHNS, CDR2 SASEGT. The CDR3 runs 18 residues. Losses at the gene ends were 10 bases for V and 6 bases for J; bases not matched to a gene: 23. The CDR3 spells CATSLLHLSTGGGKTQYF. Here the CDR3 DNA reads TGTGCCACCTCGCTACTTCACCTCTCGACAGGGGGCGGGAAGACCCAGTACTTC.

The J gene is TRBJ1-2, the V gene TRBV2; D is unresolved. V lost 7 bases and J 8 bases, leaving 17 bases between the germline ends. Germline V gene data show CDR1 as SNHLY and CDR2 as FYNNEI. The CDR3 is 13 amino acids. The CDR3 loop reads CASTDTEDRGYTF. The CDR3 DNA reads as TGTGCCAGCACTGACACGGAGGATCGAGGCTACACCTTC.

The J gene is TRBJ2-3, the V gene TRBV29-1; no clear D. V lost 6 bases to trimming and J lost 1 base, with 8 bases between them. The germline V gene encodes CDR1 SQVTM and CDR2 ANQGSEA. The CDR3 has 12 amino acids. The CDR3 sequence: CSVRHGTDTQYF. CDR3 sequence (DNA): TGCAGCGTAAGACATGGCACAGATACGCAGTATTTT.

CDR3 loop: CSASMRYNEQFF. In nucleotides, the CDR3 is TGCAGTGCTAGTATGAGGTACAATGAGCAGTTCTTC. The V gene is TRBV20-1, the J gene TRBJ2-1; D not resolved. The V end lost 3 bases, the J end lost 4 bases, and 7 bases lay between the germline ends. The CDR3 is made up of 12 amino acids. Per the germline V gene, CDR1 is DFQATT and CDR2 is SNEGSKA (reference sequence).

The chain recombines TRBV25-1 with TRBJ2-5; D might be TRBD1 (6 bases). The CDR3 sequence is 15 residues long. Trimming pared 11 bases from V and 5 bases from J, leaving 24 bases between. The germline gives CDR1 MGHDK, CDR2 SYGVNS. The chain's CDR3 is CAAGRHSQGGETQYF. CDR3 nucleotides: TGTGCCGCAGGCCGACACTCACAGGGTGGCGAGACCCAGTACTTC.

The chain is built from TRBV7-9 and TRBJ2-2; the D is unclear. CDR3 size: 13 residues. The germline V gene has CDR1 SEHNR and CDR2 FQNEAQ (reference sequence). The V end was cut by 1 base, the J end by 7 bases, with 7 bases between. The CDR3 loop reads CASSLEVGGELFF. The CDR3 DNA sequence: TGTGCCAGCAGCTTAGAAGTCGGCGGGGAGCTGTTTTTT.

This chain connects TRBV7-2 to TRBJ2-4, with TRBD2 matching over 13 bases. The germline V gene has CDR1 SGHTA and CDR2 FQGNSA. J gave up 1 base and V 5 bases, and 8 bases lay outside the gene matches. CDR3 length: 18 amino acids. CDR3 bases: TGTGCCAGCAGCCGACTGACTAGCGGGAGGACGGCCAAAAACATTCAGTACTTC. The encoded protein is CASSRLTSGRTAKNIQYF.

This clonotype was recorded once. The chain couples TRBV20-1 to TRBJ1-1; D gene uncertain. Deletions cut 0 bases from V and 4 bases from J, with 12 bases between. The germline V gene encodes CDR1 DFQATT and CDR2 SNEGSKA (reference sequence). The CDR3 runs 14 residues. The CDR3 DNA follows: TGCAGTGCTAGAGACCCCCTCATCGGCACTGAAGCTTTCTTT. Translating it yields CSARDPLIGTEAFF.

This clonotype has a count of ten or more. The chain couples TRBV28 to TRBJ1-6, with TRBD1 as a possible D gene (5 bases). CDR3 size: 14 residues. Trimming cost V 7 bases and J 9 bases, with 16 bases left between them. Germline V gene sequence: CDR1 MDHEN, CDR2 SYDVKM. In DNA form, the CDR3 reads TGTGCCAGCACTGCTGGGGCAGCGGGTTCACCCCTCCACTTT. This translates into CASTAGAAGSPLHF.